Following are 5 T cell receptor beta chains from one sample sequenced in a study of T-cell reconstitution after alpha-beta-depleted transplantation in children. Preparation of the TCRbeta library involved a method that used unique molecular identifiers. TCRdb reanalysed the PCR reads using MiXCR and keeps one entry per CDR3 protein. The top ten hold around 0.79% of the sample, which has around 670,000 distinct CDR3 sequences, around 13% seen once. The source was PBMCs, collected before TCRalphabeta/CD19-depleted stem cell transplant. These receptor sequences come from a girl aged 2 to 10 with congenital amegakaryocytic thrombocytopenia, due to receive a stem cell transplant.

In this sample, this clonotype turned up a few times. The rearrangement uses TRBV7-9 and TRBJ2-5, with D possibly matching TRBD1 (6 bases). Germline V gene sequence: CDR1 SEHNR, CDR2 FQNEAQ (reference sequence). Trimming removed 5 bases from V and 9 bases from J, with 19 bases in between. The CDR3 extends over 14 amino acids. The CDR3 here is CASSITAREGAQYF. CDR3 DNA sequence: TGTGCCAGCAGCATTACAGCGAGAGAGGGGGCCCAGTACTTC.

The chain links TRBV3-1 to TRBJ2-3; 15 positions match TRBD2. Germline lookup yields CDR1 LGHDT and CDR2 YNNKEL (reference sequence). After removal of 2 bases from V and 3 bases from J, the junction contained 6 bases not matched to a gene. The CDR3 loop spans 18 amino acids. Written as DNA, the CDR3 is TGTGCCAGCAGCCAACAACCGGGACTAGCGGGAGGAACAGATACGCAGTATTTT. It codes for CASSQQPGLAGGTDTQYF.

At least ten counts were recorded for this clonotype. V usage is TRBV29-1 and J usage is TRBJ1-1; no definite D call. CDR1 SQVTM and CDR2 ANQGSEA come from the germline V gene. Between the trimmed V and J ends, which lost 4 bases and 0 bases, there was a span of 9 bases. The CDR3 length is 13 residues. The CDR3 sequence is CSVGTQMNTEAFF. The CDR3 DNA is TGCAGCGTTGGGACGCAGATGAACACTGAAGCTTTCTTT.

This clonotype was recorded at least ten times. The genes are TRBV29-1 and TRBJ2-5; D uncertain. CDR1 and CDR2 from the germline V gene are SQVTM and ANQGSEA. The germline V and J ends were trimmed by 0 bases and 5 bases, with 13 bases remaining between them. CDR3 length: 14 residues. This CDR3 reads CSVEEDRARETQYF. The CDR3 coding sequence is TGCAGCGTTGAAGAGGACCGGGCGCGGGAGACCCAGTACTTC. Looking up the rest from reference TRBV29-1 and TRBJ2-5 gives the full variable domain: SAVISQKPSRDICQRGTSLTIQCQVDSQVTMMFWYRQQPGQSLTLIATANQGSEATYESGFVIDKFPISRPNLTFSTLTVSNMSPEDSSIYLCSVEEDRARETQYFGPGTRLLVL.

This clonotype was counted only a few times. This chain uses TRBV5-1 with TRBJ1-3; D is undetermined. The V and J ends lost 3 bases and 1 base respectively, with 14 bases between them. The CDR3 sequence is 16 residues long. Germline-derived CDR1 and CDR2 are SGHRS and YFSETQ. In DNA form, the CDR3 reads TGCGCCAGCAGCTCACTTCCGGACGGGTCTGGAAACACCATATATTTT. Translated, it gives CASSSLPDGSGNTIYF.